The table lists the clone carrying this TCR beta chain with a few counts. This sample was taken from a study of regulatory T cells in long-lasting Graves disease. Study-level information: Prior antithyroid drug treatment in newly diagnosed Graves' patients lasted under 3 months.

The CDR3 is 13 residues long. V lost 5 bases and J 10 bases, leaving 17 bases between the germline ends. Germline-derived CDR1 and CDR2 are MDHEN and SYDVKM. Building of the TCR beta libraries involved iRepertoire HTBI primers and Arm-PCR of CDR3 regions. TCRdb re-analysed the multiplex PCR reads in MiXCR, keeping a single row per CDR3 protein. The table includes around 330,000 distinct CDR3 sequences, under 20% detected once. Time point here: newly diagnosed GD, antithyroid drugs for less than 3 months. PBMC RNA served as the TCR library source. The clonotype was recovered from a female donor with Graves disease. The V and J genes are TRBV28 and TRBJ2-5; D is perhaps TRBD1 (6 bases). The sample in question was peripheral blood mononuclear cells (PBMCs), obtained at new diagnosis, from a patient treated with antithyroid drugs. The chain's CDR3 is CASSPGAGVNQYF. Here the CDR3 DNA reads TGTGCCAGCAGTCCTGGGGCAGGGGTAAACCAGTACTTC.